What follows describes a single T cell receptor beta chain. The germline V gene encodes CDR1 SGHNT and CDR2 YYREEE (reference sequence). Trimming removed 10 bases from V and 8 bases from J, with 18 bases in between. The CDR3 contains 12 residues. This entry comes from a study of T cell changes during pregnancy in multiple sclerosis. Profiled with immunoSEQ multiplex PCR; TCRdb holds only in-frame clones, not every one. The top ten clones hold approximately 2.6% of a sample with under 50,000 clones, approximately 90% of them seen once. The receptor comes from a female donor with multiple sclerosis, enrolled in a pregnancy study. Material: CD8+ T cells from peripheral blood mononuclear cells, obtained in the second trimester of pregnancy. This sequence joins TRBV5-4 and TRBJ1-2; TRBD1 is a possible D gene (5 bases). The CDR3 loop reads CAAAIGTRGYTF. The DNA of the CDR3 is TGTGCCGCGGCGATAGGGACTCGAGGCTACACCTTC.